The subject of this entry is one TCR beta chain. TCRdb processed the RT-PCR reads anew with MiXCR; each CDR3 protein has one entry. The table shows around 1,600 distinct CDR3 sequences, with around 3.6% occurring only once. These data originate in a study of patients and donors after allogeneic stem cell transplantation. Trimming took off 4 bases at V and 2 bases at J, with 12 bases between the two ends. The CDR3 consists of 15 residues. Germline CDR1 MGHRA, CDR2 YSYEKL. The chain has TRBV4-1 and TRBJ1-3; tentatively, D is TRBD1 (6 bases). Material: blood, either unsorted or a sorted T cell fraction (not recorded which). The sequence was obtained from a human donor who was either an allogeneic HSCT recipient or a stem cell or donor lymphocyte infusion donor (not recorded which). It is not recorded whose cells these are; they may come from a transplant donor. This chain's CDR3 is CASSLDGQTGNTIYF. In DNA, the CDR3 is TGCGCCAGCAGCCTTGACGGACAGACTGGAAACACCATATATTTT.